This TCR beta chain was found in a study of blood T cells in healthy people across ages. The CDR3 runs to 15 residues. The germline CDR1 and CDR2 sequences are SGHTA and FQGNSA. Primed by a sample-barcoded 5' primer and a J-beta primer mix, a second PCR proceeded for about 6 to 12 cycles. Every cDNA molecule carried a tag from a template-switch adaptor bearing 12 random nucleotides. TCRdb reprocessed the 5' RACE reads via MiXCR and lists one record per CDR3 protein. The table lists over a million distinct CDR3 sequences, approximately 39% of them singletons. The count of this clonotype is one. The source of this sequence is a woman aged 18-29 years in good health. V gene TRBV7-2 combines with J gene TRBJ2-7, with TRBD2 matching over 7 bases. The DNA end favors TRBJ2-5, so the J call may be wrong. The sample consisted of blood. As DNA, the CDR3 is TGTGCCAGCAGCCTTAATCTGGGGGGGTCAGAGACCCAGTACTTC. Its protein is CASSLNLGGSETQYF.